A single sample gave rise to the 17 T cell receptor beta chains below, sequenced in a study of T cell responses to AZD1222 COVID-19 vaccine. The data were produced by immunoSEQ multiplex PCR, yet TCRdb's version contains in-frame clones alone and is incomplete. Of about 98,000 clones listed, around 90% are singletons. The input for sequencing was peripheral blood, taken on day 0 of MenACWY control vaccination. The origin of the receptors is an adult in good health.

The V and J genes are TRBV7-2 and TRBJ2-7; tentative D call: TRBD1 (6 bases). The CDR3 contains 12 residues. V lost 5 bases to trimming and J lost 4 bases, with 9 bases between them. The germline gives CDR1 SGHTA, CDR2 FQGNSA. The CDR3 DNA follows: TGTGCCAGCAGCCGGGGACAATACGAGCAGTACTTC. Protein sequence: CASSRGQYEQYF.

This clone was counted once. The chain carries TRBV19 and TRBJ1-6; D might be TRBD1 (5 bases). The CDR3 length is 17 residues. Looked up from germline, CDR1 is LNHDA and CDR2 is SQIVND (reference sequence). Trimming left V 5 bases short and J 0 bases short, with 14 bases between. This CDR3 is CASSGGTSSSYNSPLHF. CDR3 sequence (DNA): TGTGCCAGTAGTGGAGGGACGTCTAGCTCCTATAATTCACCCCTCCACTTT.

The V call is TRBV3-1 (or the pseudogene TRBV3-2), the J call TRBJ2-5; perhaps TRBD2 as D (6 bases). The CDR3 contains 15 residues. V lost 3 bases and J lost 4, with 15 bases in between. Germline V CDR1 and CDR2: LGHDT, YNNKEL (reference sequence). CDR3: CASSQAKGGLETQYF. The CDR3 DNA reads TGTGCCAGCAGCCAGGCGAAGGGAGGTCTAGAGACCCAGTACTTC.

The chain links TRBV12-3 or TRBV12-4 to TRBJ2-5; 8 nucleotides agree with TRBD2. The trim removed 6 bases at V and 4 bases at J, leaving 4 bases unmatched. This CDR3 region has 13 residues. In DNA, the CDR3 is TGTGCCAGCAGCGGACTAGCCCGAGAGACCCAGTACTTC. Its protein product is CASSGLARETQYF.

There are a few counts of this clone. The rearrangement links TRBV5-6 to TRBJ2-7, with 9 bases identical to TRBD2. Per the germline V gene, CDR1 is SGHDT and CDR2 is YYEEEE. The CDR3 is made up of 15 amino acids. Unmatched junction bases numbered 7, after V lost 4 bases and J lost 2 bases. The CDR3 coding sequence is TGTGCCAGCAGCGTGAATGGCGGGGGGGCCTACGAGCAGTACTTC. Its translation is CASSVNGGGAYEQYF.

Only one count was recorded for this clone. The rearrangement links TRBV30 to TRBJ2-7; D ambiguous. CDR3 length equals 14 residues. CDR1 GTSNPN and CDR2 SVGIG come from the germline V gene (reference sequence). The V end was cut by 0 bases, the J end by 4 bases, with 13 bases between. The CDR3 nucleotides are TGTGCCTGGAGTGTACACCGGGCTGAATACGAGCAGTACTTC. Protein product: CAWSVHRAEYEQYF.

The V and J genes are TRBV3-1 (or the pseudogene TRBV3-2) and TRBJ2-7; D call uncertain. This CDR3 is 14 amino acids long. Germline loops: CDR1 LGHDT, CDR2 YNNKEL (reference sequence). V dropped 0 bases and J dropped 1 base, with 7 bases sitting between them. The CDR3 loop is CASSQDFSSYEQYF. In DNA, the CDR3 is TGTGCCAGCAGCCAAGATTTCTCATCCTACGAGCAGTACTTC.

The V and J genes are TRBV14 and TRBJ1-1; the D is unclear. The ends were cut back, 4 bases at V and 1 base at J, with 7 bases in the middle. This CDR3 is 13 amino acids long. Germline CDR1 SGHDN, CDR2 FVKESK. The CDR3 sequence: CASSRTGNTEAFF. CDR3 nucleotide sequence: TGTGCCAGCAGCCGGACGGGGAACACTGAAGCTTTCTTT.

The CDR3 sequence is CASSAHRSYEQYF. CDR3 in DNA: TGTGCCAGCAGTGCCCACAGAAGCTACGAGCAGTACTTC. V usage is TRBV2 and J usage is TRBJ2-7; no reliable D call. Per the germline V gene, CDR1 is SNHLY and CDR2 is FYNNEI. With 4 bases removed from V and 3 bases from J, the gap between germline ends came to 10 bases. The CDR3 is 13 residues long. The entire variable domain, with the rest obtained from reference TRBV2 and TRBJ2-7, is as follows: EPEVTQTPSHQVTQMGQEVILRCVPISNHLYFYWYRQILGQKVEFLVSFYNNEISEKSEIFDDQFSVERPDGSNFTLKIRSTKLEDSAMYFCASSAHRSYEQYFGPGTRLTVT.

The chain joins TRBV11-2 to TRBJ2-5, with 12 nucleotides matching TRBD2. This CDR3 spans 19 amino acids. Per germline, CDR1 SGHAT and CDR2 FQNNGV. Germline trimming cut 2 bases from V and 1 base from J; bases unmatched to any gene: 11. CDR3 in amino acids: CASSLQGLAGLELQETQYF. CDR3 bases: TGTGCCAGCAGCTTACAGGGACTAGCGGGCTTAGAGCTCCAAGAGACCCAGTACTTC.

The chain employs TRBV7-2 and TRBJ2-3; D not certain. The CDR3 is 13 residues long. Looked up from germline, CDR1 is SGHTA and CDR2 is FQGNSA. V dropped 6 bases and J dropped 0 bases, with 7 bases sitting between them. The CDR3 region is CASRLPSTDTQYF. CDR3 bases: TGTGCCAGCAGACTCCCTAGCACAGATACGCAGTATTTT.

This clone was found once. The gene calls are TRBV13 and TRBJ1-1; D not resolved. Trimming shortened V by 0 bases and J by 0 bases, and 8 bases separated the two germline ends. Germline assignment: CDR1 PRHDT and CDR2 FYEKMQ (reference sequence). The CDR3 consists of 15 residues. The CDR3 protein is CASSLGPRMNTEAFF. DNA for the CDR3: TGTGCCAGCAGCTTAGGGCCCAGGATGAACACTGAAGCTTTCTTT.

The DNA for the CDR3 is TGTGCCAGCAGCTTGGCGGCGTTCAAGATGAACACTGAAGCTTTCTTT. The encoded protein is CASSLAAFKMNTEAFF. The rearrangement uses TRBV5-6 and TRBJ1-1; D remains ambiguous. The CDR3 loop spans 16 amino acids. Trimming took off 0 bases at V and 0 bases at J, with 12 bases between the two ends. Germline assignment: CDR1 SGHDT and CDR2 YYEEEE.

This clone has just a few counts. CDR3 in amino acids: CASSLLGGSYNEQFF. The CDR3 DNA sequence: TGTGCCAGCAGCTTGTTGGGGGGGTCCTACAATGAGCAGTTCTTC. The gene calls are TRBV5-6 and TRBJ2-1; 7 bases are shared with TRBD2. After removal of 1 base from V and 1 base from J, the junction contained 2 bases not matched to a gene. Germline V CDR1 and CDR2: SGHDT, YYEEEE. There are 15 residues in the CDR3.

This chain joins TRBV21-1 and TRBJ2-2. TRBV21-1 represents a pseudogene. The CDR3 runs 16 residues. The CDR3 DNA reads as TGTGCCAGCAGCAAGGGTACCCGAACGAACACCGGGGAGCTGTTTTTT. The encoded protein is CASSKGTRTNTGELFF.

This clone appeared once. This chain connects TRBV6-1 to TRBJ1-2; maybe TRBD1 (5 bases). This CDR3 is 13 amino acids long. With 6 bases removed from V and 8 bases from J, the gap between germline ends came to 16 bases. Per the germline V gene, CDR1 is MNHNS and CDR2 is SASEGT. This chain's CDR3 is CASSPTESGGYTF. The CDR3 coding sequence is TGTGCCAGCAGCCCGACAGAATCAGGAGGCTACACCTTC.

The chain has TRBV6-5 and TRBJ2-1, with D unclear. The length of the CDR3 is 13 residues. Germline assignment: CDR1 MNHEY and CDR2 SVGAGI. The V gene lost 7 bases and the J gene lost 6 bases, with 13 bases spanning the gap. This CDR3 is CASIQGPGNEQFF. CDR3 coding DNA: TGTGCCAGCATCCAAGGACCGGGCAATGAGCAGTTCTTC.